The entry below describes one T cell receptor (beta chain). The antigen is unknown. With a much larger clone just one base away, this may be a read error. Production of TCR beta cDNA used around 0.45 ug total RNA together with a constant-region primer. Sequencing libraries for TCR beta derived from three nested multiplex PCR rounds that used slightly modified ARM-PCR. Primers for the first two PCR rounds were TRBV1-TRBV30 forward primers and a C-beta reverse primer (approximately 10 cycles per round). A single record per CDR3 protein comes from TCRdb applying MiXCR to the multiplex PCR reads. Among around 71,000 distinct CDR3 sequences listed, 70% to 80% were seen once. The data were obtained in a study of tumor-infiltrating lymphocytes in primary liver carcinoma. Study as a whole: Tumors measured roughly 4 to 11 cm and were stage T1-T3 N0M0. Findings and limits, study-wide: The study found a significantly higher top-250-clone fraction in tumors than in blood (p = 0.039).

The tissue used was unsorted bulk material of about 19-30 mg. RNA and DNA were co-extracted from it with the AllPrep DNA/RNA mini kit. The study enrolled treatment-naive patients with chronic HBV infection. The ends lost 3 bases at V and 9 bases at J; junction bases unmatched: 9. Germline CDR1 SGHRS, CDR2 YFSETQ. The CDR3 extends over 15 amino acids. Sequencing was performed on liver tumor tissue from sampling region 4. Described subset: tumor region T4, right-lateral pole. The V call is TRBV5-1, the J call TRBJ2-1; 10 positions agree with TRBD1. The TCR was taken from a woman aged 55-69 years with primary liver carcinoma and hepatitis B virus infection. CDR3 nucleotides: TGCGCCAGCAGCTCGGGACAGGGGATGTCCAGTGAGCAGTTCTTC. Its translation: CASSSGQGMSSEQFF. Drawing the rest from reference TRBV5-1 and TRBJ2-1, the complete variable domain is KAGVTQTPRYLIKTRGQQVTLSCSPISGHRSVSWYQQTPGQGLQFLFEYFSETQRNKGNFPGRFSGRQFSNSRSEMNVSTLELGDSALYLCASSSGQGMSSEQFFGPGTRLTVL.